This TCR beta chain was recorded in a study of blood T cell repertoires in COVID-19. Trimming took 2 bases from V and 0 from J, leaving 12 bases between them. The germline V gene encodes CDR1 SGHDT and CDR2 YYEEEE. The CDR3 covers 16 residues. Assay used: immunoSEQ multiplex PCR; TCRdb lists only in-frame clones, some missing. The table shows around 190,000 clones, with about 77% occurring only once. This chain connects TRBV5-6 to TRBJ1-3; D unresolved. This clonotype originated in a woman aged 50 to 60 with acute COVID-19. Input material: PBMCs or T cells enriched from blood (not recorded which). This chain's CDR3 is CASSLLGALSGNTIYF. The CDR3 DNA reads as TGTGCCAGCAGCTTACTAGGTGCCCTCTCTGGAAACACCATATATTTT.